This paragraph covers one TCR beta chain sequence. This sample stems from a study of T cell changes during pregnancy in multiple sclerosis. The germline V gene has CDR1 GTSNPN and CDR2 SVGIG (reference sequence). The CDR3 contains 18 residues. V trimming: 5 bases; J trimming: 5 bases; junction bases outside the gene matches: 16. The table came from immunoSEQ multiplex PCR; TCRdb's copy has only in-frame clones and leaves some out. The sample includes about 100,000 clones, around 93% seen only once; the top ten take about 2%. This TCR was sampled from a female donor with multiple sclerosis, enrolled in a pregnancy study. The chain recombines TRBV30 with TRBJ2-1; 12 bases are a match to TRBD2. The sample in question was peripheral blood, obtained after pregnancy. Written as DNA, the CDR3 is TGTGCCTGGTGCCAAGGACTAGCGGGGCTCAAAGAAAACAATGAGCAGTTCTTC. This codes for CAWCQGLAGLKENNEQFF. The full variable domain, in which reference TRBV30 and TRBJ2-1 provide the parts outside the CDR3, is SQTIHQWPATLVQPVGSPLSLECTVEGTSNPNLYWYRQAAGRGLQLLFYSVGIGQISSEVPQNLSASRPQDRQFILSSKKLLLSDSGFYLCAWCQGLAGLKENNEQFFGPGTRLTVL.